In its sample, the clone carrying this T cell receptor (beta chain) was seen many times. Its antigen remains unknown. Amplification of TCR beta CDR3 regions used RNA as the template. First-round RT-PCR of the TCR CDR3 relied on the HTBI primer set. TCRdb called the multiplex PCR reads again in MiXCR, with one record for every CDR3 protein. Of around 300,000 distinct CDR3 sequences in the sample, about an eighth are singletons; the top ten hold 6.5% to 10%. This CDR3 comprises 16 residues. Germline V gene lookup returns CDR1 SEHNR and CDR2 FQNEAQ (reference sequence). Trimming removed 1 base from V and 4 bases from J, with 16 bases in between. These data belong to a study of T cells in Graves' hyperthyroidism and ophthalmopathy. Study-wide findings and caveats: The authors' 13 V-J model separated ophthalmopathy from stable hyperthyroidism.

The source of this sequence is a woman under 40 with Graves' hyperthyroidism that later progressed to Graves' ophthalmopathy. The sequenced sample was blood. The chain has TRBV7-9 and TRBJ2-5, with a tentative D call TRBD1 (6 bases). CDR3 amino acids: CASSLVPQGPGETQYF. The CDR3, as DNA: TGTGCCAGCAGCTTAGTCCCGCAGGGGCCCGGAGAGACCCAGTACTTC.